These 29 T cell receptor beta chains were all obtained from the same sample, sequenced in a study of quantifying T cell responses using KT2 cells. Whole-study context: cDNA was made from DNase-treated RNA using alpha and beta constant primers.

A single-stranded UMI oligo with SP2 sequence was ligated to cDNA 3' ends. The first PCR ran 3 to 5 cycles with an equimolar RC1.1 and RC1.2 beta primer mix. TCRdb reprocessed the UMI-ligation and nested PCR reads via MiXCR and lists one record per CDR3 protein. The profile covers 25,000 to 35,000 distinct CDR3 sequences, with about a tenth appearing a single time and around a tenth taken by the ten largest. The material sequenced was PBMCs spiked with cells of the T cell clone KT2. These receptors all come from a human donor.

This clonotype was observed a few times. In nucleotides, the CDR3 is TGTGCCAGCAGCGTAGACTCGGGGGTGTACAATGAGCAGTTCTTC. It encodes CASSVDSGVYNEQFF. This chain connects TRBV9 to TRBJ2-1; TRBD2 might be the D (6 bases). V was clipped by 0 bases and J by 4 bases, with 11 bases between them. The CDR3 has 15 amino acids. CDR1 and CDR2 from the germline V gene are SGDLS and YYNGEE.

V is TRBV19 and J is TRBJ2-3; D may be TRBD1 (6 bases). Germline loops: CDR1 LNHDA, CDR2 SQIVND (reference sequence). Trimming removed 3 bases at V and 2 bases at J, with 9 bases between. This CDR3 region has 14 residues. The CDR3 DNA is TGTGCCAGTAGTATCCAGGGGCACACAGATACGCAGTATTTT. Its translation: CASSIQGHTDTQYF.

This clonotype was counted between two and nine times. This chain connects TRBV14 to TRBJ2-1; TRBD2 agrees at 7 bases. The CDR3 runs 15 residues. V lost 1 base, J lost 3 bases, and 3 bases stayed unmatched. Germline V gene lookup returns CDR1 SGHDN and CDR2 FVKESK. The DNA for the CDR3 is TGTGCCAGCAGCCAAGGAGCGGGAAGCTACAATGAGCAGTTCTTC. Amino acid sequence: CASSQGAGSYNEQFF. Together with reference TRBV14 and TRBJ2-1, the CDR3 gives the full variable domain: EAGVTQFPSHSVIEKGQTVTLRCDPISGHDNLYWYRRVMGKEIKFLLHFVKESKQDESGMPNNRFLAERTGGTYSTLKVQPAELEDSGVYFCASSQGAGSYNEQFFGPGTRLTVL.

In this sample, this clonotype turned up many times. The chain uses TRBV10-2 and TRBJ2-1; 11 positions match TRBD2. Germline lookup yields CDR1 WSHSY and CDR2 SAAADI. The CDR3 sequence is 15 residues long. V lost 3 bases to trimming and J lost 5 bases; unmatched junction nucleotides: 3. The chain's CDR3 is CASSDGTSGHNEQFF. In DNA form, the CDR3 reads TGCGCCAGCAGTGACGGGACTAGCGGTCACAATGAGCAGTTCTTC.

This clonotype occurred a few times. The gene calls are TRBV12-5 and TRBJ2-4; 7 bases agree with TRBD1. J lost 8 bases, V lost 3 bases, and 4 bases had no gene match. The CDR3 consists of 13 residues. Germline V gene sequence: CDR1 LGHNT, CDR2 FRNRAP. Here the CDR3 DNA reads TGTGCTAGTGGTTTCGACAGGGTTGACATTCAGTACTTC. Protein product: CASGFDRVDIQYF.

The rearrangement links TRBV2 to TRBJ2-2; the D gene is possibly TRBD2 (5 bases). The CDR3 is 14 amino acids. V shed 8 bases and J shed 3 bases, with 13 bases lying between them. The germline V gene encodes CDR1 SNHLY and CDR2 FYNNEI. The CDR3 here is CASLGPGYTGELFF. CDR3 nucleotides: TGTGCCAGCCTGGGTCCGGGGTACACCGGGGAGCTGTTTTTT.

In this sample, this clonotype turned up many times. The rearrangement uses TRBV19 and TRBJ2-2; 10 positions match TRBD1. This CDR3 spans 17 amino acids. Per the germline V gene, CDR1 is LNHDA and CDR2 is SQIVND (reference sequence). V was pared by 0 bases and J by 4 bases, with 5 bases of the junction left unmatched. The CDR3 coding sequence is TGTGCCAGTAGTATAGATCTGACAGGGGGCGTCACCGGGGAGCTGTTTTTT. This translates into CASSIDLTGGVTGELFF.

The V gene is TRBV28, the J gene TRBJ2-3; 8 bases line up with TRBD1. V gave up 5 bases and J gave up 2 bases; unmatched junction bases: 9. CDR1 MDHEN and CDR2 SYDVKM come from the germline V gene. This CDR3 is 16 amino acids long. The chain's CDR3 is CASSEPGGADTDTQYF. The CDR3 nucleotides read TGTGCCAGCAGTGAACCAGGGGGCGCGGACACAGATACGCAGTATTTT.

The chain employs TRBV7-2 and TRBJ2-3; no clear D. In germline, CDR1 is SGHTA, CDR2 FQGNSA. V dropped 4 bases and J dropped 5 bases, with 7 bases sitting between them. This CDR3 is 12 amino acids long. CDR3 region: CASSSAGDTQYF. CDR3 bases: TGTGCCAGCAGCTCGGCAGGAGATACGCAGTATTTT. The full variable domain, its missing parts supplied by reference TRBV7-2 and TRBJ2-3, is GAGVSQSPSNKVTEKGKDVELRCDPISGHTALYWYRQSLGQGLEFLIYFQGNSAPDKSGLPSDRFSAERTGGSVSTLTIQRTQQEDSAVYLCASSSAGDTQYFGPGTRLTVL.

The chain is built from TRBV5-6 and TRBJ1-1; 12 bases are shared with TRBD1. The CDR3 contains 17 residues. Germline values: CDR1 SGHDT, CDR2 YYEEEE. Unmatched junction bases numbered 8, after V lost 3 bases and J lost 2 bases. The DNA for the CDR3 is TGTGCCAGCAGCTCCCAGTTGGGACAGGGGGCCAACACTGAAGCTTTCTTT. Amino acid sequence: CASSSQLGQGANTEAFF.

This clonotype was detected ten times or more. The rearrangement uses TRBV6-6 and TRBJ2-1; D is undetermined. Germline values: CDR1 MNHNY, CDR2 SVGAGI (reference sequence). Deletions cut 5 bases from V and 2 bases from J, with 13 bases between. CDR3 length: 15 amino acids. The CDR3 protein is CASSLVPEAYNEQFF. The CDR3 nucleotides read TGTGCCAGCAGTCTAGTGCCGGAAGCCTACAATGAGCAGTTCTTC.

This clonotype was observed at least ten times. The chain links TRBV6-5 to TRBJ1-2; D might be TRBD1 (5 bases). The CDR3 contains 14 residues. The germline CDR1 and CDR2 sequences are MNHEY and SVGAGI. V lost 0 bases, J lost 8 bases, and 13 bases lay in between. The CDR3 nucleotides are TGTGCCAGCAGTTACTCGTGGCCAGGGAAAGGCTACACCTTC. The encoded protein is CASSYSWPGKGYTF.

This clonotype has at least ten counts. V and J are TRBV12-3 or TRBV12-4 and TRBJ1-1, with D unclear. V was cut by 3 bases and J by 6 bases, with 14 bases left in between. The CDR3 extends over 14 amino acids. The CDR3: CASSLWGREAEAFF. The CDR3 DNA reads TGTGCCAGCAGTTTGTGGGGTCGGGAGGCTGAAGCTTTCTTT.

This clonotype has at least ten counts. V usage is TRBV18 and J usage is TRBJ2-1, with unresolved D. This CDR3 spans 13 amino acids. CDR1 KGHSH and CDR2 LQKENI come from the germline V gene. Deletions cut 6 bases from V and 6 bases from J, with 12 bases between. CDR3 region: CASSPGLGNEQFF. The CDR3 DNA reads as TGTGCCAGCTCCCCGGGTCTCGGCAATGAGCAGTTCTTC.

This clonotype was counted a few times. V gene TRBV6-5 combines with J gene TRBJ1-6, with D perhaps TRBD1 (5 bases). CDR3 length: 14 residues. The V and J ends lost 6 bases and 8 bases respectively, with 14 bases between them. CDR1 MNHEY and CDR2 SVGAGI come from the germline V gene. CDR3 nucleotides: TGTGCCAGCAGCTTCCGGACCAGGGATTCACCCCTCCACTTT. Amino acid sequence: CASSFRTRDSPLHF.

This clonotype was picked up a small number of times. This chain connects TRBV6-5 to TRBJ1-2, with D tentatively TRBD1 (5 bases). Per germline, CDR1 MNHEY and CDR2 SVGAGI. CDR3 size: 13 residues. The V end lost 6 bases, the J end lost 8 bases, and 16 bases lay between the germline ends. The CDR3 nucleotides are TGTGCCAGCAGGTTCGACAGTCAAGCCGGCTACACCTTC. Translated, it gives CASRFDSQAGYTF.

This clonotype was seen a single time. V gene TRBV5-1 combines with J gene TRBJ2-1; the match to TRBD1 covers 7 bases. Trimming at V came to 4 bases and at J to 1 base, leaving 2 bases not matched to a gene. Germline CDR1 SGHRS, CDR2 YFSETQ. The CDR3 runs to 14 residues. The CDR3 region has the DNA TGCGCCAGCAGCGGGGGACAGTCCTACAATGAGCAGTTCTTC. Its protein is CASSGGQSYNEQFF.

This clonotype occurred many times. The chain's CDR3 is CASSQDRSRSNQPQHF. The CDR3 nucleotides read TGCGCCAGCAGCCAAGATCGTTCACGTAGCAATCAGCCCCAGCATTTT. V gene TRBV4-1 combines with J gene TRBJ1-5; D not resolved. V gave up 0 bases and J gave up 0 bases, with 9 bases separating them. The CDR3 is 16 amino acids. CDR1 is MGHRA, CDR2 YSYEKL, per germline.

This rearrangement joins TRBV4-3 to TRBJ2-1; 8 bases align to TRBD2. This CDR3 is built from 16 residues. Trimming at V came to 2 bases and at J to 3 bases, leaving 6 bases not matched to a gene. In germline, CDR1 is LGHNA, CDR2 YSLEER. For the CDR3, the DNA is TGCGCCAGCAGCCAAAGGACTAGCATGGGCTACAATGAGCAGTTCTTC. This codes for CASSQRTSMGYNEQFF.

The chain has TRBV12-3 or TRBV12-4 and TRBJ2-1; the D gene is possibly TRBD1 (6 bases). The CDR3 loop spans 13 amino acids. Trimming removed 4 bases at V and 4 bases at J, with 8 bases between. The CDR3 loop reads CASSSGQYNEQFF. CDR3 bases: TGTGCCAGCAGTTCCGGACAGTACAATGAGCAGTTCTTC.

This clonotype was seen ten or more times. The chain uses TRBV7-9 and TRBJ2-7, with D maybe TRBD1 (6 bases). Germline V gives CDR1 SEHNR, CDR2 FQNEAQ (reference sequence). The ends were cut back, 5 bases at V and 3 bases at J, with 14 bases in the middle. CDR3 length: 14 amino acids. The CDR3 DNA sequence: TGTGCCAGCAGCCTTACCGGGACAAACTACGAGCAGTACTTC. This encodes CASSLTGTNYEQYF.

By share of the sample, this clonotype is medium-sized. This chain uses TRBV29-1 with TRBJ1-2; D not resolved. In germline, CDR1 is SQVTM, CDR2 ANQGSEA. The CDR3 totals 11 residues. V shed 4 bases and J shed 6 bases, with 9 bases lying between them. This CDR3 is CSVVWGNGYTF. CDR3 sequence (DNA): TGCAGCGTTGTCTGGGGTAATGGCTACACCTTC.

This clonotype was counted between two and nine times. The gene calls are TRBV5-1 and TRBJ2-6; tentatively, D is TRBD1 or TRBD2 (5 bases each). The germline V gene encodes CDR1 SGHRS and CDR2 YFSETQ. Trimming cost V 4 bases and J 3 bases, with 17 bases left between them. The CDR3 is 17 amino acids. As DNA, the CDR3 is TGCGCCAGCAGCCAGACGTTGAGGGGTCTTGGGGCCAACGTCCTGACTTTC. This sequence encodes CASSQTLRGLGANVLTF.

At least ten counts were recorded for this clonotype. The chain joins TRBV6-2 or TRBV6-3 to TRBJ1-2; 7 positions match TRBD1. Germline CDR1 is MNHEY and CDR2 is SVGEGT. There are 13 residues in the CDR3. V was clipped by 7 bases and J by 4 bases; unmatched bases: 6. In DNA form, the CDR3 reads TGTGCCAGCACCTGGGACAGTCTCTATGGCTACACCTTC. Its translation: CASTWDSLYGYTF.

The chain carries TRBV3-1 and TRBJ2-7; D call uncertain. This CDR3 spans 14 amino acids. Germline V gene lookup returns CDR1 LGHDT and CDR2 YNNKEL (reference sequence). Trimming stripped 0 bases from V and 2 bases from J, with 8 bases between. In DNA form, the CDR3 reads TGTGCCAGCAGCCAAGAATCCCCTCCCTACGAGCAGTACTTC. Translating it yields CASSQESPPYEQYF.

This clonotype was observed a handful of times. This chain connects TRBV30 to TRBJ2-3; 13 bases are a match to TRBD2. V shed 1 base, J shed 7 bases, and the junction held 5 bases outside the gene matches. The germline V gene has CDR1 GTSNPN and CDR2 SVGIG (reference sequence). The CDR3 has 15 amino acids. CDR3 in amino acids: CAWSGLAGGVNTQYF. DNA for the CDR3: TGTGCCTGGAGTGGACTAGCGGGAGGCGTGAATACGCAGTATTTT.

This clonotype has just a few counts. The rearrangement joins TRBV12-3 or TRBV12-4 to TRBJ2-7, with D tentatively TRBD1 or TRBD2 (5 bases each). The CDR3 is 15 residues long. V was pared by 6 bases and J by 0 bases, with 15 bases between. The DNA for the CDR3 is TGTGCCAGCAGAGCCGGGACCGCGAGCTCCTACGAGCAGTACTTC. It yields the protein CASRAGTASSYEQYF.

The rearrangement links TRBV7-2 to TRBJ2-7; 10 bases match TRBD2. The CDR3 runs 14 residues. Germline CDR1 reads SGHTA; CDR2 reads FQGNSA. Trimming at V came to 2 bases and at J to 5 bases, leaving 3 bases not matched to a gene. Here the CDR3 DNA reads TGTGCCAGCAGCTTACTAGCGGGAGTCAACGAGCAGTACTTC. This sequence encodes CASSLLAGVNEQYF.

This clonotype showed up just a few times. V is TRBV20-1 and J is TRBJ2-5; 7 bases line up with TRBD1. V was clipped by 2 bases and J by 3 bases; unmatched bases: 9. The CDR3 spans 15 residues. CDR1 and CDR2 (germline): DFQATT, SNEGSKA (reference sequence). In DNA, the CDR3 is TGCAGTGCTAGACTGTCAGGTACAGGGGAAGAGACCCAGTACTTC. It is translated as CSARLSGTGEETQYF.